This TCR beta chain appears in the sequencing data of a study of glioma-infiltrating T cells. TCR alpha and beta CDR3 regions were amplified from RNA using iRepertoire nested multiplex PCR. TCRdb independently ran MiXCR on the multiplex PCR reads; one entry per CDR3 protein. The table shows 400,000 or so distinct CDR3 sequences, with approximately 42% occurring only once. Germline values: CDR1 MGHDK, CDR2 SYGVNS. V was pared by 8 bases and J by 2 bases, with 3 bases between. The CDR3 extends over 10 amino acids. V gene TRBV25-1 combines with J gene TRBJ1-1, with D unclear. Sequencing was carried out using glioma tissue, nonneoplastic brain tissue, or PBMCs (not recorded which). This receptor was obtained from a human donor with low-grade glioma or glioblastoma, undergoing nonglioma brain surgery, or in good health (not recorded which). This CDR3 reads CASFNTEAFF. The DNA of the CDR3 is TGTGCCAGCTTTAACACTGAAGCTTTCTTT.